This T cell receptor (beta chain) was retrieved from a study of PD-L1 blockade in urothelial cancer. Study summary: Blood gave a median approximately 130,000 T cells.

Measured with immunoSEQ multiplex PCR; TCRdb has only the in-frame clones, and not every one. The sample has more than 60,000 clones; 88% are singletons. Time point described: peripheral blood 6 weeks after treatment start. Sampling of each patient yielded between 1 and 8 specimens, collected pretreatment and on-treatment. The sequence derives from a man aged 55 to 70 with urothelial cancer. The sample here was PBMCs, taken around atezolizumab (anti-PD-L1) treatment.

CDR3 in DNA: TGTGCCATAAAGGGACAGGGCAATCAGCCCCAGCATTTT. It is translated as CAIKGQGNQPQHF. This chain connects TRBV10-3 to TRBJ1-5, with 8 bases aligning to TRBD1. There are 13 residues in the CDR3. Losses at the gene ends were 9 bases for V and 2 bases for J; bases not matched to a gene: 3. CDR1 and CDR2 from the germline V gene are ENHRY and SYGVKD.